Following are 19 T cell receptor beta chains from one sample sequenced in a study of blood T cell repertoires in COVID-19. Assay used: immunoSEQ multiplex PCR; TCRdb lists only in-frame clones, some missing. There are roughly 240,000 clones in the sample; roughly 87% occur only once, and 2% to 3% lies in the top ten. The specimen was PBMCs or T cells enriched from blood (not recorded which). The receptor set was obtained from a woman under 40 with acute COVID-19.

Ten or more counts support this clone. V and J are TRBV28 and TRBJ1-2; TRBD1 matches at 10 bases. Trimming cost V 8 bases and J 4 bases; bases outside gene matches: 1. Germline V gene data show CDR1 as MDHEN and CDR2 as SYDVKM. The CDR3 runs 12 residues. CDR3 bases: TGTGCCAGCGGGACAGGGGTCTATGGCTACACCTTC. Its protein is CASGTGVYGYTF.

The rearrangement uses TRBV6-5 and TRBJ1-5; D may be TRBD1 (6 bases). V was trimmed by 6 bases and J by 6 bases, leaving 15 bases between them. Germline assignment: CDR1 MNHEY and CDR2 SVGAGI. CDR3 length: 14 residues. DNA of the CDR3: TGTGCCAGCAGGGAGACAGGAGTGCGTCAGCCCCAGCATTTT. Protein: CASRETGVRQPQHF.

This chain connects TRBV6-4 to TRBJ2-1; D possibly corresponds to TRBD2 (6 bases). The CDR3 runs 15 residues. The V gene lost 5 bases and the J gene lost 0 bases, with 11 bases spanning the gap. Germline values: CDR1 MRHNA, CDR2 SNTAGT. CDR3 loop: CASSPRGSSYNEQFF. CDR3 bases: TGTGCCAGCAGTCCCCGGGGGAGCTCCTACAATGAGCAGTTCTTC.

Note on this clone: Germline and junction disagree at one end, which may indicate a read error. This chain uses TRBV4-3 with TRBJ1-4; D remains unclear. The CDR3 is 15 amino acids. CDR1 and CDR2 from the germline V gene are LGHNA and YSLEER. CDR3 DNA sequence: TGCGCCAGCAGCGAAGACGGTGCAACTAATGAAAAACTGTTTTTT. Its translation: CASSEDGATNEKLFF.

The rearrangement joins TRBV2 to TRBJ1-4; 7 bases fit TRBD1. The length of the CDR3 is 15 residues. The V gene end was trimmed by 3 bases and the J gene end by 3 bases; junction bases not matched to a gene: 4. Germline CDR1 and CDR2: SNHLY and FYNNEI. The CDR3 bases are TGTGCCAGCAGTGATACGGGGACAGCTAATGAAAAACTGTTTTTT. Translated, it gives CASSDTGTANEKLFF.

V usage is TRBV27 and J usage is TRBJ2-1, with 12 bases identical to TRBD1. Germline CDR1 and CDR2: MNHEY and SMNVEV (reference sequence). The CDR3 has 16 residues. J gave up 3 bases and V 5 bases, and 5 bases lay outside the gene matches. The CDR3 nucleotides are TGTGCCAGCAGTCAGGGGACAGGGGGCGGCTACAATGAGCAGTTCTTC. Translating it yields CASSQGTGGGYNEQFF.

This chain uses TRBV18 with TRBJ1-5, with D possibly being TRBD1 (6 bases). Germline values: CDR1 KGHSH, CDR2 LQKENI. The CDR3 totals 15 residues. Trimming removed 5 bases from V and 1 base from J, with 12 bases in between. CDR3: CASSTTGRSNQPQHF. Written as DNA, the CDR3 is TGTGCCAGCTCAACTACAGGGCGAAGCAATCAGCCCCAGCATTTT.

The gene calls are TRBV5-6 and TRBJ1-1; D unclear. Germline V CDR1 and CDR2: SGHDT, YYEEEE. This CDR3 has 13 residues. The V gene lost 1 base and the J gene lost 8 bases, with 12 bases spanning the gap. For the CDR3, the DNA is TGTGCCAGCAGCTTGTATAACAGCAAAGAAGCTTTCTTT. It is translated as CASSLYNSKEAFF.

This chain's CDR3 is CASSLGPSGGSLSYNEQFF. In nucleotides, the CDR3 is TGTGCCAGCAGCTTAGGTCCTAGCGGGGGGAGTCTCTCCTACAATGAGCAGTTCTTC. The V call is TRBV7-2, the J call TRBJ2-1; TRBD2 matches at 11 bases. Germline V lookup: CDR1 SGHTA, CDR2 FQGNSA. The CDR3 loop spans 19 amino acids. Trimming took 1 base from V and 0 from J; bases not matched to a gene: 8.

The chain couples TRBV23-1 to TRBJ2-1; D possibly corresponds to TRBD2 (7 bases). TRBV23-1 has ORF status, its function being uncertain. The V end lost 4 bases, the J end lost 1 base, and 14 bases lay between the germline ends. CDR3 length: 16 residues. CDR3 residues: CASSPGGQTSYNEQFF. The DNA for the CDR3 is TGCGCCAGCAGTCCGGGGGGACAAACTTCCTACAATGAGCAGTTCTTC.

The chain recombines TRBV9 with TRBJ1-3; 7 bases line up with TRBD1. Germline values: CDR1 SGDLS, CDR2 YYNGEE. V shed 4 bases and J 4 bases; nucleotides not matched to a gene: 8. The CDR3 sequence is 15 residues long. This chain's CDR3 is CASSLGTALGNTIYF. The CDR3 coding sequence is TGTGCCAGCAGCTTAGGGACAGCACTGGGAAACACCATATATTTT.

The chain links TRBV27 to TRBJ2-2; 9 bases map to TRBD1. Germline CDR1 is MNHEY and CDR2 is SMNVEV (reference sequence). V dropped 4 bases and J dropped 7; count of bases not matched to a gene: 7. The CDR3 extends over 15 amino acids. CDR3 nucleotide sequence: TGTGCCAGCAGTTCACCGGGACAGGGAATCGGGGAGCTGTTTTTT. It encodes CASSSPGQGIGELFF.

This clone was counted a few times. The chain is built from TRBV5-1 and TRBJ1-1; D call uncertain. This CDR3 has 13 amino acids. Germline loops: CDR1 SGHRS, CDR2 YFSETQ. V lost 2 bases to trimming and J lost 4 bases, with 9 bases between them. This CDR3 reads CASSFLEVTEAFF. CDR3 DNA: TGCGCCAGCAGCTTCCTGGAGGTCACTGAAGCTTTCTTT. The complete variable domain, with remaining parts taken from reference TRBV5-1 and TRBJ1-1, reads KAGVTQTPRYLIKTRGQQVTLSCSPISGHRSVSWYQQTPGQGLQFLFEYFSETQRNKGNFPGRFSGRQFSNSRSEMNVSTLELGDSALYLCASSFLEVTEAFFGQGTRLTVV.

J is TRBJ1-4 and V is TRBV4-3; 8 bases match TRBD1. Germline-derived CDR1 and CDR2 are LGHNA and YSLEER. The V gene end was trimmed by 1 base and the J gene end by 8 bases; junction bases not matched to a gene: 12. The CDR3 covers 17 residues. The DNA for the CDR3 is TGCGCCAGCAGCCAAGTAACCAGGGGGCCCTTGGGGGAAAAACTGTTTTTT. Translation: CASSQVTRGPLGEKLFF.

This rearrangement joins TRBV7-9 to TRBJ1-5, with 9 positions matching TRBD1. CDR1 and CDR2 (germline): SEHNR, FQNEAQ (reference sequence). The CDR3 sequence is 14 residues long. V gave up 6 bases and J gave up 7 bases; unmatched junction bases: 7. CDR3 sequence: CASSQTGGHQPQHF. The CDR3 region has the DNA TGTGCCAGCAGTCAAACAGGGGGCCACCAGCCCCAGCATTTT.

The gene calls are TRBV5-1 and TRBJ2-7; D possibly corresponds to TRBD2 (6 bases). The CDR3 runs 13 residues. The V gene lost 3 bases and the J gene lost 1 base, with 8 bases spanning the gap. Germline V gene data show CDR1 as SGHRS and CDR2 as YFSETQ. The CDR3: CASSSGGSYEQYF. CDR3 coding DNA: TGCGCCAGCAGCTCCGGGGGATCCTACGAGCAGTACTTC.

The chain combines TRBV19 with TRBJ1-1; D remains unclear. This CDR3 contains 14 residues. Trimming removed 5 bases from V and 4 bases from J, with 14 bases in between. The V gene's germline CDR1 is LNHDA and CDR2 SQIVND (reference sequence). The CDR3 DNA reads TGTGCCAGTAGTCGCTCAAGTGGAGGCACTGAAGCTTTCTTT. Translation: CASSRSSGGTEAFF.

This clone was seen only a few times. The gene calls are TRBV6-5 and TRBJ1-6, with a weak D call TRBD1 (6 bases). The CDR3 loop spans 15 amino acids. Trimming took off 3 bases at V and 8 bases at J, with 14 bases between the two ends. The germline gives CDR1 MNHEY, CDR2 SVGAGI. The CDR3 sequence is CASSYSPGVDSPLHF. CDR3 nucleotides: TGTGCCAGCAGTTATTCTCCAGGGGTGGATTCACCCCTCCACTTT.

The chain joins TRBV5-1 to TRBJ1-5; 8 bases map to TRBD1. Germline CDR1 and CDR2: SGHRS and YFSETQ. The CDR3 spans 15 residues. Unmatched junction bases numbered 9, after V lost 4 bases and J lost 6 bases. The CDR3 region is CASSPGQGRGQPQHF. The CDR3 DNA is TGCGCCAGCAGCCCCGGACAGGGAAGGGGTCAGCCCCAGCATTTT.